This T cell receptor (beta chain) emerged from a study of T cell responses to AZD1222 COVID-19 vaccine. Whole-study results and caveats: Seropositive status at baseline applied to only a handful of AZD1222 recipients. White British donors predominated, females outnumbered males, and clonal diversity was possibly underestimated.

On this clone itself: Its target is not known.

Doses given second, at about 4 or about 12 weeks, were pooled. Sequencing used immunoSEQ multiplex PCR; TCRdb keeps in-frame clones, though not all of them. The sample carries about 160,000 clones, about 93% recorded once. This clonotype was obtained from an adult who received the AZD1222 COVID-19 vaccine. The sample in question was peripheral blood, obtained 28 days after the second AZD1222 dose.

CDR3 nucleotides: TGTGCCACCTCTTCTATTGGAGTAAACTACGAGCAGTACTTC. As protein: CATSSIGVNYEQYF. The chain links TRBV15 to TRBJ2-7, with D unclear. Trimming removed 8 bases from V and 3 bases from J, with 17 bases in between. Germline CDR1 LNHNV, CDR2 YYDKDF (reference sequence). The CDR3 totals 14 residues.